These 29 T cell receptor beta chains share one sample of origin, sequenced in a study of OX40 agonist ivuxolimab in advanced cancers. This table comes from immunoSEQ multiplex PCR, and its TCRdb copy is limited to in-frame clones, with some not included. The sample gives 70,000 to 100,000 clones, approximately 90% of which show up once; approximately 7.4% is in the top ten. Material: CD4+ or CD8+ T cells sorted from blood, obtained in a trial of the OX40 agonist ivuxolimab. The origin of the receptors is an adult with an advanced solid tumor such as melanoma, head and neck, liver or kidney cancer.

V gene TRBV5-8 combines with J gene TRBJ2-3; D gene uncertain. The CDR3 consists of 15 residues. The V gene's germline CDR1 is SGHTS and CDR2 YDEGEE. V lost 2 bases and J 2 bases, leaving 12 bases between the germline ends. CDR3 in DNA: TGTGCCAGCAGCTTTTTAGGGCAGATCACAGATACGCAGTATTTT. It yields the protein CASSFLGQITDTQYF.

This sequence joins TRBV19 and TRBJ1-4; 10 bases are a match to TRBD1. V lost 8 bases, J lost 10 bases, and 13 bases stayed unmatched. The CDR3 sequence is 15 residues long. The germline gives CDR1 LNHDA, CDR2 SQIVND (reference sequence). This chain's CDR3 is CASRPSGTGVGKLFF. DNA for the CDR3: TGTGCCAGTCGACCCTCCGGGACAGGGGTGGGAAAACTGTTTTTT.

The chain carries TRBV5-4 and TRBJ2-5; no reliable D call. With the DNA end fitting TRBJ2-7 better, the J assignment may be wrong. Germline V gene sequence: CDR1 SGHNT, CDR2 YYREEE (reference sequence). This CDR3 has 13 amino acids. CDR3 nucleotide sequence: TGTGCCAGCAGCTATTACAGTACCGACGAGCAGTACTTC. It encodes CASSYYSTDEQYF.

The V gene is TRBV19, the J gene TRBJ1-2, with D perhaps matching TRBD1 (6 bases). The germline V gene has CDR1 LNHDA and CDR2 SQIVND (reference sequence). The CDR3 is made up of 14 amino acids. Trimming removed 6 bases at V and 3 bases at J, with 14 bases between. The CDR3 reads CASREQGGDYGYTF. The CDR3 DNA is TGTGCCAGTAGGGAACAGGGAGGCGACTATGGCTACACCTTC.

The rearrangement links TRBV27 to TRBJ2-1; tentatively, D is TRBD2 (6 bases). The CDR3 runs 15 residues. The V gene's germline CDR1 is MNHEY and CDR2 SMNVEV (reference sequence). The ends were cut back, 4 bases at V and 3 bases at J, with 13 bases in the middle. This chain's CDR3 is CASSSERELYNEQFF. The CDR3 nucleotides read TGTGCCAGCAGTTCGGAACGGGAGCTCTACAATGAGCAGTTCTTC.

The chain has TRBV5-6 and TRBJ2-7; perhaps TRBD2 as D (6 bases). V was shortened by 7 bases and J by 1 base, with 9 bases between the two germline ends. The CDR3 contains 12 residues. Germline V gene data show CDR1 as SGHDT and CDR2 as YYEEEE. This CDR3 reads CASGGTSYEQYF. The CDR3, as DNA: TGTGCCAGCGGGGGGACTTCCTACGAGCAGTACTTC.

V and J are TRBV19 and TRBJ1-1, with D hard to call. Trimming cost V 6 bases and J 3 bases, with 14 bases left between them. Germline V gene lookup returns CDR1 LNHDA and CDR2 SQIVND (reference sequence). This CDR3 is built from 14 residues. CDR3: CASRSLGWDTEAFF. The CDR3 DNA follows: TGTGCCAGTAGGAGCTTGGGGTGGGACACTGAAGCTTTCTTT.

The chain recombines TRBV19 with TRBJ1-1, with 8 bases fitting TRBD1. This CDR3 region has 15 residues. Germline assignment: CDR1 LNHDA and CDR2 SQIVND (reference sequence). Losses at the gene ends were 7 bases for V and 0 bases for J; bases not matched to a gene: 7. The CDR3 region has the DNA TGTGCCAGTACCCGACAGGGACAGGTGAACACTGAAGCTTTCTTT. It yields the protein CASTRQGQVNTEAFF.

This clone appeared once. The chain combines TRBV27 with TRBJ2-7; the D gene is possibly TRBD1 (6 bases). V was pared by 5 bases and J by 2 bases, with 19 bases between. The CDR3 runs to 16 residues. Germline CDR1 reads MNHEY; CDR2 reads SMNVEV (reference sequence). CDR3 protein: CASSPRGTKNPYEQYF. Here the CDR3 DNA reads TGTGCCAGCAGTCCCCGAGGGACAAAAAACCCCTACGAGCAGTACTTC.

In its sample, this clone was seen once. The rearrangement uses TRBV2 and TRBJ2-7; D ambiguous. The CDR3 covers 12 residues. CDR1 is SNHLY and CDR2 is FYNNEI in the germline V gene. Trimming shortened V by 3 bases and J by 5 bases, and 8 bases separated the two germline ends. The DNA of the CDR3 is TGTGCCAGCAGTGAGACCGGGCACGAGCAGTACTTC. Its translation is CASSETGHEQYF. Supplemented by reference TRBV2 and TRBJ2-7, the full variable domain reads EPEVTQTPSHQVTQMGQEVILRCVPISNHLYFYWYRQILGQKVEFLVSFYNNEISEKSEIFDDQFSVERPDGSNFTLKIRSTKLEDSAMYFCASSETGHEQYFGPGTRLTVT.

V usage is TRBV4-1 and J usage is TRBJ2-2; D may be TRBD2 (6 bases). This CDR3 contains 14 residues. The V end lost 6 bases, the J end lost 5 bases, and 13 bases lay between the germline ends. CDR1 and CDR2 (germline): MGHRA, YSYEKL. Here the CDR3 DNA reads TGCGCCAGCAGAGCGGAGGCGGGAACCGGGGAGCTGTTTTTT. Its protein is CASRAEAGTGELFF.

This clone was seen a handful of times. This chain connects TRBV6-5 to TRBJ2-1; 9 bases are a match to TRBD1. This CDR3 contains 16 residues. Germline lookup yields CDR1 MNHEY and CDR2 SVGAGI. After removal of 0 bases from V and 3 bases from J, the junction contained 3 bases not matched to a gene. The CDR3 sequence is CASSYSLGQGYNEQFF. As DNA, the CDR3 is TGTGCCAGCAGTTACTCCTTGGGACAGGGCTACAATGAGCAGTTCTTC.

The chain couples TRBV6-5 to TRBJ1-2; 9 bases match TRBD1. The length of the CDR3 is 13 residues. The germline CDR1 and CDR2 sequences are MNHEY and SVGAGI. The junction had 7 bases not matched to a gene; V was cut back by 6 bases and J by 8 bases. The CDR3 loop is CASSYRGRRGYTF. DNA of the CDR3: TGTGCCAGCAGCTACAGGGGGCGCCGGGGCTACACCTTC.

Only one count was recorded for this clone. J is TRBJ1-5 and V is TRBV10-2, with a weak D call TRBD1 (5 bases). The germline V and J ends were trimmed by 5 bases and 6 bases, with 11 bases remaining between them. The CDR3 consists of 13 residues. The germline gives CDR1 WSHSY, CDR2 SAAADI. The CDR3 nucleotides are TGCGCCAGCAGTCCAGGGTTGCGTCAGCCCCAGCATTTT. This sequence encodes CASSPGLRQPQHF.

This clone was found once. The chain recombines TRBV9 with TRBJ2-1; possibly TRBD1 for D (5 bases). The V end was cut by 4 bases, the J end by 8 bases, with 16 bases between. The CDR3 sequence is 14 residues long. Germline V gives CDR1 SGDLS, CDR2 YYNGEE. Here the CDR3 reads CASSQILGADEQFF. The DNA of the CDR3 is TGTGCCAGCAGCCAAATACTTGGGGCGGATGAGCAGTTCTTC. Drawing the rest from reference TRBV9 and TRBJ2-1, the complete variable domain is DSGVTQTPKHLITATGQRVTLRCSPRSGDLSVYWYQQSLDQGLQFLIQYYNGEERAKGNILERFSAQQFPDLHSELNLSSLELGDSALYFCASSQILGADEQFFGPGTRLTVL.

There are a few counts of this clone. The chain combines TRBV6-5 with TRBJ2-5, with D tentatively TRBD1 (8 bases). V was cut by 4 bases and J by 5 bases, with 20 bases left in between. The CDR3 covers 16 residues. The germline CDR1 and CDR2 sequences are MNHEY and SVGAGI. The CDR3 is CASSSNLGQGGETQYF. The DNA of the CDR3 is TGTGCCAGCAGTTCAAACCTCGGACAGGGAGGGGAGACCCAGTACTTC.

The chain joins TRBV7-8 to TRBJ2-7; D uncertain. Germline V lookup: CDR1 SGHVS, CDR2 FQNEAQ. The CDR3 sequence is 13 residues long. Trimming removed 1 base from V and 4 bases from J, with 8 bases in between. The CDR3, as DNA: TGTGCCAGCAGCTTAGTGTCCAGTTACGAGCAGTACTTC. Its protein is CASSLVSSYEQYF.

The chain recombines TRBV27 with TRBJ2-7; 8 nucleotides match TRBD1. J was trimmed by 2 bases and V by 8 bases; bases with no gene match: 2. This CDR3 region has 12 residues. Germline V gives CDR1 MNHEY, CDR2 SMNVEV (reference sequence). The CDR3: CASQGAAYEQYF. The CDR3 DNA is TGTGCCAGCCAGGGGGCAGCCTACGAGCAGTACTTC.

The rearrangement uses TRBV12-5 and TRBJ2-1; possibly TRBD1 or TRBD2 for D (5 bases each). This CDR3 is built from 16 residues. V dropped 1 base and J dropped 8 bases, with 18 bases sitting between them. CDR1 is LGHNT, CDR2 FRNRAP, per germline. The CDR3 nucleotides read TGTGCTAGTGGTTTGGCCGGGGCAAAAGTGGTGTATGAGCAGTTCTTC. Translating gives CASGLAGAKVVYEQFF.

This clone was counted a few times. The chain employs TRBV29-1 and TRBJ2-1; D is ambiguous. Trimming removed 3 bases from V and 5 bases from J, with 8 bases in between. The CDR3 has 12 amino acids. Per germline, CDR1 SQVTM and CDR2 ANQGSEA. CDR3 protein: CSVEWSNNEQFF. The CDR3 DNA reads as TGCAGCGTTGAGTGGAGTAACAATGAGCAGTTCTTC.

The rearrangement links TRBV6-1 to TRBJ2-3, with D unresolved. Trimming cost V 4 bases and J 2 bases, with 10 bases left between them. The CDR3 runs to 14 residues. The germline gives CDR1 MNHNS, CDR2 SASEGT. The CDR3 DNA is TGTGCCAGCAGTGTTTCGGATACCACAGATACGCAGTATTTT. It translates to CASSVSDTTDTQYF.

The V gene is TRBV14, the J gene TRBJ2-7; unclear D gene. The CDR3 extends over 14 amino acids. Looked up from germline, CDR1 is SGHDN and CDR2 is FVKESK. V dropped 0 bases and J dropped 0 bases, with 6 bases sitting between them. CDR3 in DNA: TGTGCCAGCAGCCAAGACTGGAGCTCCTACGAGCAGTACTTC. Its translation: CASSQDWSSYEQYF.

The chain is built from TRBV2 and TRBJ1-2; D possibly corresponds to TRBD1 (5 bases). V lost 0 bases and J 8 bases, leaving 16 bases between the germline ends. CDR1 is SNHLY, CDR2 FYNNEI, per germline. The CDR3 is 15 amino acids. Here the CDR3 reads CASSEADIPIDGYTF. The CDR3, as DNA: TGTGCCAGCAGTGAAGCGGACATCCCTATTGACGGCTACACCTTC.

The chain joins TRBV10-3 to TRBJ2-3, with 9 bases that match TRBD2. V dropped 2 bases and J dropped 6; count of bases not matched to a gene: 6. The germline gives CDR1 ENHRY, CDR2 SYGVKD. This CDR3 contains 15 residues. The CDR3 nucleotides are TGTGCCATCAGTGAGGCGGGGGGGCAGTGGGATACGCAGTATTTT. The encoded protein is CAISEAGGQWDTQYF.

The V and J genes are TRBV28 and TRBJ1-2; D might be TRBD1 (6 bases). CDR3 length: 13 residues. V was shortened by 6 bases and J by 8 bases, with 16 bases between the two germline ends. Per the germline V gene, CDR1 is MDHEN and CDR2 is SYDVKM. CDR3 sequence: CASSYGGARGYTF. The CDR3 coding sequence is TGTGCCAGCAGCTACGGGGGGGCAAGGGGCTACACCTTC.

This clone was seen only once. The V call is TRBV10-2, the J call TRBJ1-4, with D possibly TRBD1 on 5 matching bases. V was clipped by 3 bases and J by 0 bases, with 11 bases between them. Germline V gene data show CDR1 as WSHSY and CDR2 as SAAADI. The CDR3 is 16 residues long. This CDR3 reads CASSDPRDATNEKLFF. CDR3 nucleotide sequence: TGCGCCAGCAGTGATCCCCGGGACGCAACTAATGAAAAACTGTTTTTT.

J is TRBJ2-7 and V is TRBV5-6; TRBD1 matches at 7 bases. This CDR3 region has 14 residues. The V segment lost 4 bases and the J segment 2 bases; nucleotides outside the gene matches: 6. CDR1 is SGHDT and CDR2 is YYEEEE in the germline V gene. CDR3 region: CASSLDRDPYEQYF. As DNA, the CDR3 is TGTGCCAGCAGCCTAGACAGGGACCCCTACGAGCAGTACTTC.

V and J are TRBV19 and TRBJ2-1, with a possible D match to TRBD2 (5 bases). CDR1 is LNHDA, CDR2 SQIVND, per germline (reference sequence). With 3 bases removed from V and 2 bases from J, the gap between germline ends came to 11 bases. This CDR3 spans 15 amino acids. The CDR3 here is CASSISSGPYNEQFF. The CDR3 DNA sequence: TGTGCCAGTAGTATCAGCAGCGGACCCTACAATGAGCAGTTCTTC.

V gene TRBV9 combines with J gene TRBJ1-4, with D uncertain. Germline V CDR1 and CDR2: SGDLS, YYNGEE. V lost 0 bases to trimming and J lost 4 bases, with 7 bases between them. The CDR3 has 14 amino acids. The CDR3 nucleotides read TGTGCCAGCAGCGTAGGGTCGTATAATGAAAAACTGTTTTTT. Protein sequence: CASSVGSYNEKLFF.